These T cell receptor beta chains were read from a single sample in a study of CD8+ T cells in alopecia areata. Repertoires were generated with immunoSEQ multiplex PCR, while TCRdb's copy carries only in-frame clones and drops some. The sample has some 210,000 clones, 50% to 70% seen once. The sequencing used CD4+ T cells sorted from blood, collected at week 0. The receptor set was obtained from a human donor with alopecia areata. Both conserved end residues are part of each CDR3. The D gene is left open where the match is weak. Only some rows state a clone size, as once, few, many or a class for expanded clones.

j_call d_call clone_size v_call cdr3_nt cdr3_aa
TRBJ2-7 . . TRBV7-2 TGTGCCAGCAGCCCCACGGGGATAGCCTACGAGCAGTACTTC CASSPTGIAYEQYF
TRBJ1-6 TRBD1 . TRBV30 TGTGCCTGGAGGGGACAGGGGCTAAATAATTCACCCCTCCACTTT CAWRGQGLNNSPLHF
TRBJ2-5 TRBD1 few TRBV27 TGTGCCAGCAGCCGGGACAGACAAGAGACCCAGTACTTC CASSRDRQETQYF
TRBJ2-1 . . TRBV18 TGTGCCAGCTCCGTCGAGGTCTCCTACAATGAGCAGTTCTTC CASSVEVSYNEQFF
TRBJ1-6 . few TRBV5-1 TGCGCCAGCAGCTTGGATGGTGGCAGGAGGAATTCACCCCTCCACTTT CASSLDGGRRNSPLHF
TRBJ1-5 . once TRBV9 TGTGCCAGCAGCGTGCTTGGCGATCCTTATAGCAATCAGCCCCAGCATTTT CASSVLGDPYSNQPQHF
TRBJ2-2 . . TRBV4-2 TGTGCCAGCAGCCACCCCTCGTCCACCGGGGAGCTGTTTTTT CASSHPSSTGELFF
TRBJ1-2 TRBD1 . TRBV5-6 TGTGCCAGCAGCTTCCGCTGGGGACAGGGGTCAGACTATGGCTACACCTTC CASSFRWGQGSDYGYTF
TRBJ2-1 TRBD2 . TRBV7-9 TGTGCCAGCAGCTTGTACGCTAGCGGGACCAATGAGCAGTTCTTC CASSLYASGTNEQFF
TRBJ1-2 . . TRBV5-4 TGTGCCAGCAGCCCCTTATTCGGGGCAGCTGGCTATGGCTACACCTTC CASSPLFGAAGYGYTF
TRBJ2-7 TRBD1 few TRBV27 TGTGCCAGCAGTTCCCGGTCGACAGGGGAACACGAGCAGTACTTC CASSSRSTGEHEQYF
TRBJ2-1 . . TRBV11-3 TGTGCCAGCAGCTTAGAACCGGGAGACAATGAGCAGTTCTTC CASSLEPGDNEQFF
TRBJ2-3 TRBD2 . TRBV19 TGTGCCAGTAGTCCTAGCGGGGCCCATAGCACAGATACGCAGTATTTT CASSPSGAHSTDTQYF
TRBJ2-5 TRBD2 . TRBV5-1 TGCGCCAGCAGCTTGGTAGCGGGGTATGAAGAGACCCAGTACTTC CASSLVAGYEETQYF
TRBJ1-6 TRBD1 . TRBV27 TGTGCCAGCAGCCTAGGATGGGACAGTCGTAATTCACCCCTCCACTTT CASSLGWDSRNSPLHF
TRBJ2-5 TRBD2 . TRBV5-1 TGCGCCAGCAGCTTGGTAGCGGGGGGGACGGAGACCCAGTACTTC CASSLVAGGTETQYF
TRBJ1-5 . . TRBV19 TGTGCCAGTAGCCCCCCCAGTTTCCATCAGCCCCAGCATTTT CASSPPSFHQPQHF
TRBJ2-7 . few TRBV5-4 TGTGCCAGCAGGACAATGGGTAGCCGCGTCCGCTACGAGCAGTACTTC CASRTMGSRVRYEQYF
TRBJ2-7 . . TRBV15 TGTGCCACCAGCAGAGATGTGGGTCAATACGAGCAGTACTTC CATSRDVGQYEQYF
TRBJ1-1 . . TRBV9 TGTGCCAGCAGCGTTAGCTCGGCAGGGTGGACTGAAGCTTTCTTT CASSVSSAGWTEAFF
TRBJ2-3 . . TRBV7-2 TGTGCCAGCAGCTTACAGGGCAATACAAAGGCAGATACGCAGTATTTT CASSLQGNTKADTQYF
TRBJ2-2 TRBD2 . TRBV5-1 TGCGCCAGCAGCCTTAGCGGGAGAAACACCGGGGAGCTGTTTTTT CASSLSGRNTGELFF
TRBJ2-3 TRBD1 . TRBV19 TGTGCCAGCCTAGACAGGGCGGATACGCAGTATTTT CASLDRADTQYF
TRBJ1-2 . . TRBV18 TGTGCCAGCTCACCAGTGGGACATTTGATAGCGGGCTACACCTTC CASSPVGHLIAGYTF
TRBJ1-6 . . TRBV13 TGTGCCAGCAGCCCGTGGGGGAATTCACCCCTCCACTTT CASSPWGNSPLHF
TRBJ2-5 . few TRBV7-9 TGTGCCAGCAGCAGGCTAATGGCGACCCAGTACTTC CASSRLMATQYF
TRBJ1-1 . many TRBV6-5 TGTGCCAGCAGAGGGAACACTGAAGCTTTCTTT CASRGNTEAFF
TRBJ1-1 . . TRBV11-2 TGTGCCAGCAGCATCGATATGAGAGGGCGTGCTTTCTTT CASSIDMRGRAFF
TRBJ1-5 . . TRBV30 TGTGCCTGGAGGAGGGGCGATCAGCCCCAGCATTTT CAWRRGDQPQHF
TRBJ1-1 . . TRBV30 TGTGCCTCCCGTATCATGAACACTGAAGCTTTCTTT CASRIMNTEAFF
TRBJ2-7 TRBD1 . TRBV27 TGTGCCAGCAGTACCACAACAGGGGGCATCAACGAGCAGTACTTC CASSTTTGGINEQYF
TRBJ2-7 TRBD2 . TRBV30 TGTGCCTGGAGGACCGGACTAGCGGGAGTCTACGAGCAGTACTTC CAWRTGLAGVYEQYF